These T cell receptor beta chains were read from a single sample in a study of blood T cell repertoires in COVID-19. Profiling relied on immunoSEQ multiplex PCR, and the TCRdb table lists in-frame clones only, not all of them. The sample records approximately 330,000 clones, nearly 90% being singletons. The sample consisted of peripheral blood. All receptors come from a woman aged 40 to 50 with COVID-19, enrolled during active disease. Each CDR3 is given with its conserved first and last residue. The order of the fields is V gene, clone size, D gene, J gene, CDR3 protein, CDR3 DNA. D genes are given only for firm matches. Expanded clones are given a class, and other clones once, few, many or no size at all.

TRBV9	-	TRBD2	TRBJ2-3	CASSVTSGTDTQYF	TGTGCCAGCAGCGTCACTAGCGGGACGGATACGCAGTATTTT
TRBV5-5	-	TRBD1	TRBJ1-1	CASSLVTDRVAEAFF	TGTGCCAGCAGCTTGGTGACGGACAGGGTAGCAGAAGCTTTCTTT
TRBV27	-	-	TRBJ1-5	CASSLSRVNQPQHF	TGTGCCAGCAGTTTAAGCAGGGTCAATCAGCCCCAGCATTTT
TRBV14	few	-	TRBJ1-1	CASSQDFGPRAFF	TGTGCCAGCAGCCAAGATTTTGGGCCTCGGGCTTTCTTT
TRBV19	-	TRBD2	TRBJ2-3	CASRPLPAGADTQYF	TGTGCCAGTCGCCCGTTGCCAGCGGGAGCAGATACGCAGTATTTT
TRBV7-8	-	TRBD2	TRBJ2-5	CASSLGRSSGLVETQYF	TGTGCCAGCAGCTTAGGGAGGTCTAGCGGGTTGGTGGAGACCCAGTACTTC
TRBV5-1	once	TRBD2	TRBJ2-1	CASSLVSGRAGDEQFF	TGCGCCAGCAGCTTGGTTTCCGGGAGGGCCGGGGATGAGCAGTTCTTC
TRBV29-1	few	-	TRBJ1-3	CSVGQAGNTIYF	TGCAGCGTTGGCCAGGCTGGAAACACCATATATTTT
TRBV19	once	TRBD1	TRBJ2-7	CASSPDRDRYEQYF	TGTGCCAGTAGTCCAGACAGGGATCGCTACGAGCAGTACTTC
TRBV19	-	TRBD1	TRBJ1-2	CASSSTTGGNYGYTF	TGTGCCAGTAGTTCGACGACAGGGGGTAACTATGGCTACACCTTC
TRBV6-5	few	-	TRBJ1-5	CASGEIGNQPQHF	TGTGCCAGCGGGGAGATTGGCAATCAGCCCCAGCATTTT
TRBV5-6	-	TRBD2	TRBJ2-4	CASSSALAGDKNIQYF	TGTGCCAGCAGCTCGGCACTAGCGGGGGACAAAAACATTCAGTACTTC
TRBV19	-	-	TRBJ1-3	CASTPRGSGNTIYF	TGTGCCAGTACCCCCAGGGGCTCTGGAAACACCATATATTTT